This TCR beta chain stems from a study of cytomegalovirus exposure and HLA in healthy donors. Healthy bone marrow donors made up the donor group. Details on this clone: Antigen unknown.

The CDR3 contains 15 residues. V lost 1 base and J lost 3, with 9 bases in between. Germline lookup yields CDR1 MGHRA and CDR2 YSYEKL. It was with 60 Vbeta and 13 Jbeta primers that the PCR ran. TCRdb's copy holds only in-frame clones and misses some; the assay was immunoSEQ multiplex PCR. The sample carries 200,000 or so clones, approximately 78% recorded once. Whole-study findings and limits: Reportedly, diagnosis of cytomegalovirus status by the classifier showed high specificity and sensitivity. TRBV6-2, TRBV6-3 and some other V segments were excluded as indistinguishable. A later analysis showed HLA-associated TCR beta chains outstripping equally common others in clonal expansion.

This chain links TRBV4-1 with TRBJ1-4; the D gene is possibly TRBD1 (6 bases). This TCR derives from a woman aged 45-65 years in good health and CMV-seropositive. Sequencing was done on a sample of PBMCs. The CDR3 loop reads CASSQVAGANEKLFF. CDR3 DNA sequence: TGCGCCAGCAGCCAAGTTGCAGGGGCTAATGAAAAACTGTTTTTT.